This TCR beta chain was retrieved from a study of early T cells in non-severe SARS-CoV-2 infection. The CDR3 has 16 amino acids. Germline lookup yields CDR1 KGHDR and CDR2 SFDVKD. The ends were cut back, 1 base at V and 9 bases at J, with 18 bases in the middle. TCRdb fed the 5' RACE reads into MiXCR, producing one record per CDR3 protein. The top ten hold 6.2% of the sample, which has 97,000 or so distinct CDR3 sequences, over 10% seen once. The sequence derives from an adult who was a healthcare worker with PCR-confirmed SARS-CoV-2 infection or an uninfected control (not recorded which). The sample was whole blood. The chain uses TRBV24-1 and TRBJ2-1; D possibly corresponds to TRBD2 (6 bases). The CDR3 sequence is CATSDLVGSSAGEQFF. DNA for the CDR3: TGTGCCACCAGTGATTTAGTCGGGAGTTCCGCCGGTGAGCAGTTCTTC.